Presented here are 26 T cell receptor beta chains from one specimen sequenced in a study of response to subunit inactivated influenza vaccine. TCRdb itself ran the RT-PCR reads through MiXCR, one entry per CDR3 protein. The profile shows 300,000 to 350,000 distinct CDR3 sequences, about 20% of them singletons. The sequencing used PBMCs from blood, collected less than 22 months after vaccination. All receptors come from a man aged 45 to 70 who received an inactivated influenza vaccine.

The V gene is TRBV6-2 or TRBV6-3, the J gene TRBJ2-7; TRBD1 is a possible D gene (6 bases). CDR1 is MNHEY and CDR2 is SVGEGT in the germline V gene. The CDR3 extends over 15 amino acids. The V end was cut by 7 bases, the J end by 9 bases, with 25 bases between. In DNA form, the CDR3 reads TGTGCCAGCAAGACCAACCGGGACAAGGCCTTTGTGCAGTACTTC. This translates into CASKTNRDKAFVQYF.

The chain employs TRBV7-9 and TRBJ1-2; D remains unclear. With 0 bases removed from V and 1 base from J, the gap between germline ends came to 9 bases. From germline, CDR1 is SEHNR and CDR2 FQNEAQ (reference sequence). The CDR3 consists of 15 residues. The CDR3 sequence: CASSLASRYNYGYTF. The CDR3 DNA reads as TGTGCCAGCAGCTTAGCGAGCAGATATAACTATGGCTACACCTTC.

The chain employs TRBV30 and TRBJ1-2; D not certain. The CDR3 sequence is 15 residues long. V was trimmed by 1 base and J by 1 base, leaving 13 bases between them. CDR1 is GTSNPN and CDR2 is SVGIG in the germline V gene (reference sequence). Here the CDR3 reads CAWSGVTDLNYGYTF. The CDR3, as DNA: TGTGCCTGGAGTGGGGTTACGGACCTTAACTATGGCTACACCTTC.

The chain has TRBV7-2 and TRBJ2-2, with a tentative D call TRBD2 (5 bases). Germline V gene sequence: CDR1 SGHTA, CDR2 FQGNSA. This CDR3 is built from 13 residues. Trimming cost V 2 bases and J 9 bases, with 10 bases left between them. This CDR3 reads CASSLPGTRELFF. The CDR3 DNA follows: TGTGCCAGCAGCTTACCGGGAACACGGGAGCTGTTTTTT.

This clonotype has at least ten counts. The chain is built from TRBV3-1 and TRBJ1-5; D is unclear. V was cut by 3 bases and J by 5 bases, with 8 bases left in between. This CDR3 spans 13 amino acids. CDR1 is LGHDT and CDR2 is YNNKEL in the germline V gene (reference sequence). The CDR3 bases are TGTGCCAGCAGCCAGTGGATCGATCAGCCCCAGCATTTT. Amino acid sequence: CASSQWIDQPQHF.

The V gene is TRBV19, the J gene TRBJ2-3, with 11 positions matching TRBD2. CDR3 length equals 15 residues. V was pared by 7 bases and J by 2 bases, with 5 bases of the junction left unmatched. Per the germline V gene, CDR1 is LNHDA and CDR2 is SQIVND (reference sequence). CDR3 sequence reads: CASTLLAGDTDTQYF. The CDR3 DNA reads TGTGCCAGTACCCTACTAGCGGGAGACACAGATACGCAGTATTTT. Full variable domain (remainder filled in from reference TRBV19 and TRBJ2-3): DGGITQSPKYLFRKEGQNVTLSCEQNLNHDAMYWYRQDPGQGLRLIYYSQIVNDFQKGDIAEGYSVSREKKESFPLTVTSAQKNPTAFYLCASTLLAGDTDTQYFGPGTRLTVL.

This clonotype has just one count. V is TRBV23-1 and J is TRBJ2-4; no definite D call. TRBV23-1 is identified as an open reading frame with a role that is uncertain. The CDR3 is 14 residues long. Between the trimmed V and J ends, which lost 0 bases and 5 bases, there was a span of 8 bases. CDR3 bases: TGCGCCAGCAGTCAATCTTGGGCGGAAAACATTCAGTACTTC. Amino acid sequence: CASSQSWAENIQYF.

This clonotype was counted only a few times. The V call is TRBV12-3 or TRBV12-4, the J call TRBJ2-5, with D tentatively TRBD1 (5 bases). Trimming took off 5 bases at V and 5 bases at J, with 21 bases between the two ends. The CDR3 is 16 amino acids. CDR3: CASSAQGAYYEETQYF. The CDR3 DNA reads TGTGCCAGCAGTGCACAAGGGGCCTACTACGAGGAGACCCAGTACTTC.

The chain has TRBV7-2 and TRBJ1-5; D unresolved. V lost 5 bases to trimming and J lost 0 bases, with 11 bases between them. CDR1 is SGHTA and CDR2 is FQGNSA in the germline V gene. The CDR3 sequence is 15 residues long. The CDR3 region has the DNA TGTGCCAGCAGCACTGCGGCCATTAGCAATCAGCCCCAGCATTTT. This sequence encodes CASSTAAISNQPQHF.

The chain links TRBV5-1 to TRBJ2-5; D uncertain. This CDR3 is built from 13 residues. V was shortened by 2 bases and J by 5 bases, with 10 bases between the two germline ends. Germline V CDR1 and CDR2: SGHRS, YFSETQ. The chain's CDR3 is CASSFPARETQYF. The CDR3 DNA is TGCGCCAGCAGCTTCCCGGCGCGGGAGACCCAGTACTTC.

The rearrangement links TRBV7-2 to TRBJ2-1; 8 positions agree with TRBD1. The CDR3 loop spans 16 amino acids. V was pared by 5 bases and J by 2 bases, with 8 bases of the junction left unmatched. Germline values: CDR1 SGHTA, CDR2 FQGNSA. CDR3 sequence: CASSGAGTGTYNEQFF. The CDR3 DNA follows: TGTGCCAGCAGCGGAGCCGGGACAGGCACCTACAATGAGCAGTTCTTC.

With regard to this clonotype: A much larger clone lies a single base off, so this may be a read error. V usage is TRBV12-3 or TRBV12-4 and J usage is TRBJ1-5; D is ambiguous. The CDR3 extends over 12 amino acids. V was pared by 6 bases and J by 12 bases, with 15 bases between. CDR3 sequence (DNA): TGTGCCAGCAGATCATTTTCGGAGCTCCAGCATTTT. Protein: CASRSFSELQHF.

This clonotype was found a few times. The rearrangement joins TRBV18 to TRBJ1-5; 9 nucleotides align to TRBD1. V was pared by 6 bases and J by 14 bases, with 11 bases of the junction left unmatched. Germline V CDR1 and CDR2: KGHSH, LQKENI. This CDR3 has 13 residues. The DNA of the CDR3 is TGTGCCAGCTCCCCCGACAGGGGGATAAAGGAGCATTTT. This sequence encodes CASSPDRGIKEHF. Full variable domain (outside the CDR3, taken from reference TRBV18 and TRBJ1-5): NAGVMQNPRHLVRRRGQEARLRCSPMKGHSHVYWYRQLPEEGLKFMVYLQKENIIDESGMPKERFSAEFPKEGPSILRIQQVVRGDSAAYFCASSPDRGIKEHFGDGTRLSIL.

Regarding this clonotype: The junction departs from germline at one end; a sequencing error may be responsible. The chain links TRBV6-2 or TRBV6-3 to TRBJ2-5; possibly TRBD1 for D (6 bases). Germline CDR1 is MNHEY and CDR2 is SVGEGT. This CDR3 region has 15 residues. In nucleotides, the CDR3 is TGTGCCAGCAGTTACCTTACAGGGTTGAGAGAGGCCCAGTACTTC. As protein: CASSYLTGLREAQYF.

V and J are TRBV29-1 and TRBJ2-1, with TRBD2 as a possible D gene (5 bases). Germline assignment: CDR1 SQVTM and CDR2 ANQGSEA. V was pared by 4 bases and J by 0 bases, with 19 bases between. This CDR3 spans 17 amino acids. As DNA, the CDR3 is TGCAGCGTTGCGGGTAGCGCTAAAGTCAGCTCCTACAATGAGCAGTTCTTC. Its protein product is CSVAGSAKVSSYNEQFF.

This clonotype has only one observation. The chain has TRBV19 and TRBJ1-5, with a possible D match to TRBD1 (5 bases). Germline V gene data show CDR1 as LNHDA and CDR2 as SQIVND (reference sequence). The CDR3 has 15 residues. The germline V and J ends were trimmed by 3 bases and 4 bases, with 13 bases remaining between them. CDR3 sequence: CASSIGGGWNQPQHF. The CDR3 nucleotides read TGTGCCAGTAGTATTGGCGGGGGTTGGAATCAGCCCCAGCATTTT.

This clonotype was seen a few times. V usage is TRBV9 and J usage is TRBJ1-2, with D possibly matching TRBD1 (5 bases). Per germline, CDR1 SGDLS and CDR2 YYNGEE. V lost 0 bases and J lost 3, with 9 bases in between. The CDR3 loop spans 14 amino acids. The CDR3 DNA reads TGTGCCAGCAGCGTAGGGACGGGGGACTATGGCTACACCTTC. Translation: CASSVGTGDYGYTF.

Written as DNA, the CDR3 is TGTGCCAGCAGCGGGGGCCCCCCGAGCGGTTCACCCCTCCACTTT. Its translation: CASSGGPPSGSPLHF. This chain connects TRBV7-9 to TRBJ1-6; D might be TRBD1 (6 bases). This CDR3 spans 15 amino acids. Germline assignment: CDR1 SEHNR and CDR2 FQNEAQ (reference sequence). Trimming left V 5 bases short and J 9 bases short, with 17 bases between.

The chain carries TRBV7-2 and TRBJ2-7; the match to TRBD2 covers 13 bases. V lost 4 bases and J lost 2; bases outside the gene matches: 5. The CDR3 is 16 residues long. Per the germline V gene, CDR1 is SGHTA and CDR2 is FQGNSA. The CDR3 sequence is CASSSQLAGGTYEQYF. The CDR3 DNA reads TGTGCCAGCAGCTCCCAACTAGCGGGAGGGACCTACGAGCAGTACTTC.

The chain links TRBV7-9 to TRBJ2-2; no clear D gene. Trimming took off 4 bases at V and 10 bases at J, with 13 bases between the two ends. The CDR3 contains 13 residues. The germline V gene encodes CDR1 SEHNR and CDR2 FQNEAQ (reference sequence). Here the CDR3 reads CASSSSGGPELFF. CDR3 sequence (DNA): TGTGCCAGCAGCTCGTCCGGCGGTCCGGAGCTGTTTTTT.

The chain combines TRBV29-1 with TRBJ1-2, with 8 bases aligning to TRBD1. Germline CDR1 and CDR2: SQVTM and ANQGSEA. V dropped 7 bases and J dropped 0; count of bases not matched to a gene: 4. The CDR3 totals 13 residues. The CDR3 sequence is CSAKTGANYGYTF. The CDR3 nucleotides are TGCAGCGCTAAGACAGGGGCTAACTATGGCTACACCTTC.

This clonotype has a single count. This chain links TRBV20-1 with TRBJ2-7; D possibly corresponds to TRBD1 (5 bases). There are 14 residues in the CDR3. Germline CDR1 is DFQATT and CDR2 is SNEGSKA (reference sequence). The V end lost 0 bases, the J end lost 6 bases, and 15 bases lay between the germline ends. The CDR3 coding sequence is TGCAGTGCTAGAGAGGCAGGGCCAGGGTCCGAGCAGTACTTC. Translated: CSAREAGPGSEQYF.

The chain links TRBV5-1 to TRBJ1-1; TRBD1 is a possible D gene (5 bases). The V end lost 1 base, the J end lost 0 bases, and 13 bases lay between the germline ends. Germline V CDR1 and CDR2: SGHRS, YFSETQ. This CDR3 is built from 16 residues. DNA of the CDR3: TGCGCCAGCAGCTTGACGGGGGGGGACCTGAACACTGAAGCTTTCTTT. This codes for CASSLTGGDLNTEAFF.

This clonotype turned up a few times. The chain combines TRBV20-1 with TRBJ1-5; the D is unclear. Germline CDR1 reads DFQATT; CDR2 reads SNEGSKA (reference sequence). The CDR3 runs to 13 residues. Trimming took 3 bases from V and 0 from J, leaving 6 bases between them. DNA for the CDR3: TGCAGTGCTAGGGGTATTAGCAATCAGCCCCAGCATTTT. Translating it yields CSARGISNQPQHF.

Only a few counts were recorded for this clonotype. The chain employs TRBV11-2 and TRBJ2-4; D call uncertain. This CDR3 contains 14 residues. CDR1 and CDR2 from the germline V gene are SGHAT and FQNNGV. The V and J ends lost 2 bases and 3 bases respectively, with 8 bases between them. CDR3 amino acids: CASSLSVGKNIQYF. CDR3 sequence (DNA): TGTGCCAGCAGCTTAAGCGTAGGCAAAAACATTCAGTACTTC.

This CDR3 is CASSLGLTPDNEKLFF. CDR3 sequence (DNA): TGTGCCAGCAGTTTGGGCCTTACCCCGGATAATGAAAAACTGTTTTTT. The chain employs TRBV12-3 or TRBV12-4 and TRBJ1-4; D remains unclear. The CDR3 is made up of 16 amino acids. Trimming left V 3 bases short and J 4 bases short, with 15 bases between.